This T cell receptor beta chain was recorded in a study of T cell responses to AZD1222 COVID-19 vaccine (dated by TCRdb to the early 2020s). With regard to the full study: AZD1222 recipients with second doses at about 4 weeks or about 12 weeks were pooled, because spike-specific TCR depth and breadth did not differ between schedules. TCR sequencing was performed for over 230 trial participants, of whom around 200 were given two doses of AZD1222 and around 25 were given two doses of MenACWY control vaccine. Enrollment into the trials was organized by age into subgroups of 18-55, 56-69 and 70-plus years, and those subgroups contained approximately 160, 26 and 62 TCR-sequenced participants, respectively. The study at large found these results: Reportedly, almost half of the unique spike-specific TCRs recognized epitopes lying outside the regions that are mutated in the B.1.351 and B.1.1.7 variants. Participants were mostly white British, with more females than males. The authors suggested clonal diversity may have been underestimated. The 56-69-year group was small, and its depth increase did not reach significance, likely because of low power. Conclusions about previously exposed vaccinees were limited because only six AZD1222 recipients were SARS-CoV-2 seropositive at baseline. After two AZD1222 doses, spike-specific TCR breadth and depth were significantly higher than at day 0 and than in MenACWY recipients. The whole spike protein was spanned by vaccine-associated CD4 TCRs, and dominant responses were seen in regions 160-218 and 743-854. Because no samples from the day 14 peak response were available, repertoires could be characterized only after the peak T cell response.

With respect to this clone: It lacks a known antigen. Nothing much larger sits one base from this clone, and base qualities are not available.

Reading the label with the study, this specimen's time point is: baseline before first vaccination. Samples from vaccinated people were obtained from the UK trials COV001 and COV002, which included a single-blind randomized controlled phase 2/3 trial of AZD1222 (ChAdOx1 nCoV-19) in healthy adults. Trial participant PBMC samples were collected at day 0 and day 28 after the second dose for TCRbeta chain sequencing. The CDR1 and CDR2 encoded by the germline V gene are KGHSH and LQKENI. From the cysteine through the phenylalanine, the CDR3 covers 14 amino acids. This entry keeps only the CDR3 DNA: 42 bases, framed from base 1. Trimming takes 3 bases off V and 3 bases off J; junction bases not matched to a gene: 3. The CDR3 regions of human TCRbeta chains were analyzed by immunosequencing. The authors' analysis ran thus. Repertoire TCRs were checked for matches against a reference library of SARS-CoV-2-specific TCRs that had been generated using the MIRA antigen-specificity platform. Breadth meant the fraction of unique TCRs that were SARS-CoV-2-associated, whereas depth meant the fraction of total T cells that were SARS-CoV-2-associated. Using the MIRA data, every spike-specific TCR was mapped to the spike region that the TCR reacted to and assigned to either a CD4 or a CD8 class. Log10-transformed breadth and depth values were compared by one-way ANOVA with Sidak's multiple comparisons tests. Held by TCRdb, this immuneACCESS table contains in-frame sequences only and omits some clones. Under half of the omission traces to an unresolved V gene where checked; the cause of the rest is unknown. From that table come the V and J calls and clone size; the DNA was used to work out D and trimming. The sample has approximately 150,000 clones on record, 80% to 95% of them singletons. In total, the top ten clones hold 2% to 2.5% of the sample.

The material sequenced was peripheral blood, taken on day 0 of AZD1222 vaccination. The TCR comes from an adult in good health. The V gene is TRBV18 and the J gene is TRBJ1-2; TRBD1 fits 8 bases in the junction. CDR3 loop: CASSPGQEDYGYTF. The DNA is TGTGCCAGCTCACCGGGACAGGAAGACTATGGCTACACCTTC.